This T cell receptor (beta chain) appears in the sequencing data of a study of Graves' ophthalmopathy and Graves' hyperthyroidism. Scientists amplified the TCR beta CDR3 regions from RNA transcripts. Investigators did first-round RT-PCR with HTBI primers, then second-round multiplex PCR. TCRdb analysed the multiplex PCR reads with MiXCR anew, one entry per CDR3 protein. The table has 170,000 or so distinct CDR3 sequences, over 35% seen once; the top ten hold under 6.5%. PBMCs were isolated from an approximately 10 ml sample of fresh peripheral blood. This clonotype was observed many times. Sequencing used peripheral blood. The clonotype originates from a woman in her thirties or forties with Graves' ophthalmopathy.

The CDR3 sequence: CASSVRDRSNSPLHF. DNA for the CDR3: TGTGCCAGCAGCGTCCGGGACAGGTCCAATTCACCCCTCCACTTT. V gene TRBV27 combines with J gene TRBJ1-6, with TRBD1 identical over 8 bases. The CDR3 is 15 residues long. Germline assignment: CDR1 MNHEY and CDR2 SMNVEV (reference sequence). The ends lost 6 bases at V and 7 bases at J; junction bases unmatched: 8.